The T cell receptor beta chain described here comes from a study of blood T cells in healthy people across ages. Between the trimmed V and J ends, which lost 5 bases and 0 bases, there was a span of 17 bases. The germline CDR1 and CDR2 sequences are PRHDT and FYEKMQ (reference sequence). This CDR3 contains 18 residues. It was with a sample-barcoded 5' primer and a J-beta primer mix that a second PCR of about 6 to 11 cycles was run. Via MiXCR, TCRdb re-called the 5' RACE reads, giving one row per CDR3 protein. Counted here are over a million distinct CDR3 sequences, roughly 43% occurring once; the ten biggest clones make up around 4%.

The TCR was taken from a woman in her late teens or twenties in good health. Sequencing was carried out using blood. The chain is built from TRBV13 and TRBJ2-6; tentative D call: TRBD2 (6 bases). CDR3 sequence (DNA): TGTGCCAGCAGCCGAACGGGGGAAACGATCTCTGGGGCCAACGTCCTGACTTTC. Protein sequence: CASSRTGETISGANVLTF.